This TCR beta chain came from a study of identical twins. Deletions cut 5 bases from V and 3 bases from J, with 14 bases between. Per the germline V gene, CDR1 is MNHEY and CDR2 is SMNVEV (reference sequence). The CDR3 runs to 14 residues. Each cDNA held unique molecular identifiers, and template switching gave it a universal primer site. TCRdb re-analysed the 5' RACE reads in MiXCR, keeping a single row per CDR3 protein. The repertoire includes about 570,000 distinct CDR3 sequences, roughly 9.9% of them detected once, and 3% sits in the top ten. All donors comprised healthy Caucasians. Study-wide findings and caveats: Low generation probability was overrepresented in out-of-frame alpha sequences shared by twins. Models predicted too little out-of-frame TCR alpha sharing in monozygotic twins.

Only a few counts were recorded for this clonotype. The antigen is unknown. These data were also filed under a second study, of yellow fever vaccine responses in identical twins.

The V and J genes are TRBV27 and TRBJ2-7, with D unresolved. The source of this sequence is a woman aged 18-29 years in good health. Material: PBMCs. For the CDR3, the DNA is TGTGCCAGCAGTCCAAACGTATTCGTCTACGAGCAGTACTTC. Its protein is CASSPNVFVYEQYF.